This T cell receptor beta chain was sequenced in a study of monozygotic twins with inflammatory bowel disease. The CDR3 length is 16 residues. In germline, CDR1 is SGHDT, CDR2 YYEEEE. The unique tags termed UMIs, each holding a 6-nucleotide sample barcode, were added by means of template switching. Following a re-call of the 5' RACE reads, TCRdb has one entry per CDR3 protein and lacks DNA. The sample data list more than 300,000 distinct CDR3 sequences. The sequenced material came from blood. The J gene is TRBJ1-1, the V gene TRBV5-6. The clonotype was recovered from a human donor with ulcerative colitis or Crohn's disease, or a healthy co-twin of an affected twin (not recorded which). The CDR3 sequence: CASSLYREGPNTEAFF.